The clone carrying this T cell receptor (beta chain) has just one count. This entry is derived from a study of blood T cell repertoires in COVID-19. On the study more broadly: Acute-phase and convalescent COVID-19 samples originated in the United States, Italy and Spain. Sources were T cells, B-cell-depleted T cells, or PBMCs; the material itself was cDNA or gDNA.

V lost 5 bases to trimming and J lost 1 base; unmatched junction nucleotides: 15. Per the germline V gene, CDR1 is KGHDR and CDR2 is SFDVKD. CDR3 length: 18 residues. Per the original data handling: Reference gene primer amplification gave estimated nucleated cell counts. Assay used: immunoSEQ multiplex PCR; TCRdb lists only in-frame clones, some missing. The DNA was the basis for D and trimming; V, J and clone size are from that table. The sample records approximately 110,000 clones, 84% being singletons. The rearrangement links TRBV24-1 to TRBJ1-1, with 7 nucleotides matching TRBD1. This receptor was obtained from a woman between 50 and 59 years old with acute or convalescent COVID-19. Sample: peripheral blood. This CDR3 is CATSGIGTEGLGNTEAFF. CDR3 DNA sequence: TGTGCCACCAGTGGCATAGGGACAGAAGGCCTGGGGAACACTGAAGCTTTCTTT.